Below are 10 T cell receptor beta chains sequenced from a single sample in a study of spatial heterogeneity in lung cancer. Study-level findings and limits: For expanded intratumoral alpha and beta TCRs, counts tracked tumor mutation counts.

In TCRdb, the 5' RACE reads were re-called with MiXCR into one record per CDR3 protein. The sample lists over 25,000 distinct CDR3 sequences, about 7.1% occurring once. Time point in this sample: sample taken at primary tumor resection. Their antigens remain unidentified. The material sequenced was lung tumor tissue, taken at surgery. The origin of the receptors is a male donor with early-stage non-small cell lung cancer.

By frequency in the sample, this clonotype is medium-sized. The V and J genes are TRBV4-3 and TRBJ2-3; D unclear. V lost 1 base to trimming and J lost 3 bases, with 5 bases between them. This CDR3 region has 13 residues. Germline values: CDR1 LGHNA, CDR2 YSLEER. As DNA, the CDR3 is TGCGCCAGCAGCCAAGGACAAACAGATACGCAGTATTTT. This translates into CASSQGQTDTQYF.

This clonotype was seen many times. V usage is TRBV20-1 and J usage is TRBJ1-6; 7 bases match TRBD1. CDR1 DFQATT and CDR2 SNEGSKA come from the germline V gene (reference sequence). Losses at the gene ends were 2 bases for V and 9 bases for J; bases not matched to a gene: 10. This CDR3 has 15 amino acids. CDR3: CSARRMDRMFSPLHF. CDR3 DNA: TGCAGTGCTAGAAGGATGGACAGGATGTTTTCACCCCTCCACTTT.

The V call is TRBV27, the J call TRBJ1-4; 9 bases line up with TRBD1. The V gene's germline CDR1 is MNHEY and CDR2 SMNVEV (reference sequence). Germline trimming cut 0 bases from V and 3 bases from J; bases unmatched to any gene: 8. The CDR3 contains 18 residues. Here the CDR3 reads CASSLSRDRDPSNEKLFF. The CDR3 DNA reads as TGTGCCAGCAGTTTATCGCGGGACAGGGATCCATCTAATGAAAAACTGTTTTTT.

This clonotype came up many times. The chain employs TRBV5-1 and TRBJ2-3, with TRBD1 matching over 8 bases. The length of the CDR3 is 17 residues. Looked up from germline, CDR1 is SGHRS and CDR2 is YFSETQ. Losses at the gene ends were 0 bases for V and 4 bases for J; bases not matched to a gene: 10. This CDR3 reads CASSLATQGELSDTQYF. In nucleotides, the CDR3 is TGCGCCAGCAGCTTGGCGACACAGGGGGAACTCTCAGATACGCAGTATTTT.

This clonotype was counted many times. This chain connects TRBV6-2 or TRBV6-3 to TRBJ2-7; 7 nucleotides agree with TRBD1. After removal of 8 bases from V and 1 base from J, the junction contained 8 bases not matched to a gene. Germline V gene lookup returns CDR1 MNHEY and CDR2 SVGEGT. There are 14 residues in the CDR3. DNA for the CDR3: TGTGCCAGCCGACCGACAGGGCGGTCCTACGAGCAGTACTTC. Protein product: CASRPTGRSYEQYF.

At least ten counts were recorded for this clonotype. The chain's CDR3 is CASTPSGSYNEQFF. As DNA, the CDR3 is TGCGCCAGCACCCCTAGCGGGTCCTACAATGAGCAGTTCTTC. The gene calls are TRBV5-1 and TRBJ2-1; 8 bases match TRBD2. The germline V gene encodes CDR1 SGHRS and CDR2 YFSETQ. The CDR3 covers 14 residues. J was trimmed by 1 base and V by 6 bases; bases with no gene match: 3.

This clonotype was recorded many times. This chain links TRBV4-3 with TRBJ1-6; unclear D gene. CDR3 length equals 15 residues. Trimming took 2 bases from V and 7 from J, leaving 12 bases between them. Germline V gene data show CDR1 as LGHNA and CDR2 as YSLEER. CDR3 residues: CASSQSGSLNSPLHF. CDR3 bases: TGCGCCAGCAGCCAATCGGGGAGCCTGAATTCACCCCTCCACTTT.

This clonotype was detected ten times or more. The V and J genes are TRBV5-5 and TRBJ2-3; 9 bases line up with TRBD2. Germline assignment: CDR1 SGHKS and CDR2 YYEKEE (reference sequence). The CDR3 consists of 17 residues. V gave up 4 bases and J gave up 1 base; unmatched junction bases: 10. CDR3 amino acids: CASSPSFLAGGTDTQYF. In DNA, the CDR3 is TGTGCCAGCAGCCCTTCCTTTTTAGCGGGGGGCACAGATACGCAGTATTTT. The variable domain in full, with the rest retrieved from reference TRBV5-5 and TRBJ2-3, is DAGVTQSPTHLIKTRGQQVTLRCSPISGHKSVSWYQQVLGQGPQFIFQYYEKEERGRGNFPDRFSARQFPNYSSELNVNALLLGDSALYLCASSPSFLAGGTDTQYFGPGTRLTVL.

At least ten counts were recorded for this clonotype. The J gene is TRBJ1-2, the V gene TRBV11-2; tentative D call: TRBD1 (6 bases). The germline V gene has CDR1 SGHAT and CDR2 FQNNGV. Trimming took off 2 bases at V and 2 bases at J, with 12 bases between the two ends. The CDR3 runs to 15 residues. CDR3 coding DNA: TGTGCCAGCAGCTTAAGTGCAGGGGAGAACTATGGCTACACCTTC. This codes for CASSLSAGENYGYTF.

This clonotype was picked up many times. The V call is TRBV7-2, the J call TRBJ1-2; TRBD1 matches at 7 bases. The germline V gene encodes CDR1 SGHTA and CDR2 FQGNSA. V lost 4 bases to trimming and J lost 3 bases; unmatched junction nucleotides: 5. The CDR3 has 14 amino acids. CDR3 loop: CASSSDRAYYGYTF. In DNA form, the CDR3 reads TGTGCCAGCAGCTCCGACAGGGCATACTATGGCTACACCTTC.